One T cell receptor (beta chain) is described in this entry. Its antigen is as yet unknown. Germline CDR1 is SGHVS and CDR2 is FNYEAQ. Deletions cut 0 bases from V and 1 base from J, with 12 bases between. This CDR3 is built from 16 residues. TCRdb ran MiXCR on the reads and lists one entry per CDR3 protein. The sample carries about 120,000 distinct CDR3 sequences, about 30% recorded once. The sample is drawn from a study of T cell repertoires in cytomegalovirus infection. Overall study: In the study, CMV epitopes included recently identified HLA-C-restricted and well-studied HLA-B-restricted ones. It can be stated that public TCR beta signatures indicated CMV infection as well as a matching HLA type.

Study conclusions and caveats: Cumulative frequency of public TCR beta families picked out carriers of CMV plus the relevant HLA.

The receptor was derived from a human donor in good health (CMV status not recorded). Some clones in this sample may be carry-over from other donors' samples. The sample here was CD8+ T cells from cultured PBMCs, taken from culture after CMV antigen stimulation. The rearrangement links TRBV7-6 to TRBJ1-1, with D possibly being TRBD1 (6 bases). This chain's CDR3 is CASSLAGGPSNTEAFF. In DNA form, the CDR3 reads TGTGCCAGCAGCTTAGCAGGGGGGCCGTCGAACACTGAAGCTTTCTTT.